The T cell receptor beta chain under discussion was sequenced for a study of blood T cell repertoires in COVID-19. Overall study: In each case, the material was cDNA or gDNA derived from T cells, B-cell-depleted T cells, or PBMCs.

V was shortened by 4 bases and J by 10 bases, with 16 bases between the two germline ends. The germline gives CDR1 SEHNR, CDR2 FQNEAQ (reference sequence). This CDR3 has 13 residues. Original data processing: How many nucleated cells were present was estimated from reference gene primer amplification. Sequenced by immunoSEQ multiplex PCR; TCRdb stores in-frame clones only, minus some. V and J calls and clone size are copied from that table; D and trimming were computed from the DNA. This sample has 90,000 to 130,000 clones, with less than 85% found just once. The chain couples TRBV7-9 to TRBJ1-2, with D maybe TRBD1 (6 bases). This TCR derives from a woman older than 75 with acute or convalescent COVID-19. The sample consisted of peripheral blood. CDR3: CASSSTMQGTYTF. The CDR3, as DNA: TGTGCCAGCAGCTCAACTATGCAGGGGACCTACACCTTC.